The 14 T cell receptor beta chains below all came from one sample that was sequenced in a study of shared clonotypes between healthy human individuals. This table comes from immunoSEQ multiplex PCR, and its TCRdb copy is limited to in-frame clones, with some not included. This sample has approximately 2,200,000 clones; about 93% occur once, and the top ten carry about 1.5%. Naive-designated CD8 cells lacked CD45RO, were positively enriched for CCR7, and omitted terminally differentiated effector memory CD45RA+ cells. Sequenced input: naive CD8+ T cells from PBMCs. The origin of the receptors is a young man in good health. Some clones in this sample may be carry-over from other donors' samples.

This chain connects TRBV7-9 to TRBJ2-2; the match to TRBD2 covers 12 bases. Losses at the gene ends were 5 bases for V and 1 base for J; bases not matched to a gene: 8. CDR1 is SEHNR and CDR2 is FQNEAQ in the germline V gene (reference sequence). The CDR3 contains 18 residues. The CDR3 reads CASSRPGLAGLNTGELFF. CDR3 nucleotides: TGTGCCAGCAGCCGACCGGGACTAGCGGGTTTGAACACCGGGGAGCTGTTTTTT.

The CDR3 region is CASSSGAEEKLFF. In nucleotides, the CDR3 is TGTGCCAGCAGCTCCGGGGCCGAGGAAAAACTGTTTTTT. The chain combines TRBV7-9 with TRBJ1-4; D is possibly TRBD1 (5 bases). V lost 4 bases and J lost 8, with 11 bases in between. Germline CDR1 reads SEHNR; CDR2 reads FQNEAQ (reference sequence). This CDR3 spans 13 amino acids.

About this clone: This specimen includes other DNA sequences encoding the same CDR3. V is TRBV27 and J is TRBJ2-1; 10 positions agree with TRBD2. The V gene end was trimmed by 5 bases and the J gene end by 3 bases; junction bases not matched to a gene: 1. CDR1 and CDR2 (germline): MNHEY, SMNVEV (reference sequence). This CDR3 comprises 14 residues. The CDR3 DNA reads TGTGCCAGCAGTCAGCGGGAGGGCTACAATGAGCAGTTCTTC. Its protein product is CASSQREGYNEQFF.

The chain couples TRBV14 to TRBJ2-7; perhaps TRBD1 as D (5 bases). Germline V gives CDR1 SGHDN, CDR2 FVKESK. The CDR3 consists of 17 residues. Between the trimmed V and J ends, which lost 1 base and 1 base, there was a span of 17 bases. The CDR3: CASSQASSWGRSYEQYF. The CDR3 region has the DNA TGTGCCAGCAGCCAAGCCTCCAGTTGGGGCAGATCCTACGAGCAGTACTTC.

As concerns this clone: Distinct nucleotide sequences in the sample also encode this CDR3. The gene calls are TRBV7-9 and TRBJ2-7, with a weak D call TRBD1 (5 bases). The CDR3 is 12 amino acids. The germline V gene encodes CDR1 SEHNR and CDR2 FQNEAQ (reference sequence). V lost 1 base to trimming and J lost 5 bases, with 6 bases between them. The CDR3 nucleotides are TGTGCCAGCAGCTTAGTCAGGGACGAGCAGTACTTC. Its protein is CASSLVRDEQYF. Together with reference TRBV7-9 and TRBJ2-7, the CDR3 gives the full variable domain: DTGVSQNPRHKITKRGQNVTFRCDPISEHNRLYWYRQTLGQGPEFLTYFQNEAQLEKSRLLSDRFSAERPKGSFSTLEIQRTEQGDSAMYLCASSLVRDEQYFGPGTRLTVT.

CDR3 residues: CASSQEPAGATDTQYF. As DNA, the CDR3 is TGTGCCAGCAGCCAAGAACCAGCGGGGGCCACAGATACGCAGTATTTT. The chain carries TRBV4-2 and TRBJ2-3, with 8 bases identical to TRBD2. Germline assignment: CDR1 LGHNA and CDR2 YNFKEQ. CDR3 length equals 16 residues. The ends lost 0 bases at V and 2 bases at J; junction bases unmatched: 4.

As regards this clone: At the DNA level, this CDR3 is encoded by other sequences in the same sample as well. The rearrangement joins TRBV7-9 to TRBJ1-1; D unresolved. Germline CDR1 is SEHNR and CDR2 is FQNEAQ (reference sequence). The CDR3 loop spans 13 amino acids. With 1 base removed from V and 0 bases from J, the gap between germline ends came to 3 bases. The chain's CDR3 is CASSLVLNTEAFF. The CDR3 region has the DNA TGTGCCAGCAGCTTAGTCCTGAACACTGAAGCTTTCTTT.

The chain combines TRBV28 with TRBJ2-3, with 10 bases aligning to TRBD2. This CDR3 spans 17 amino acids. With 4 bases clipped from V and 4 bases from J, the junction kept 11 bases outside the gene matches. Per the germline V gene, CDR1 is MDHEN and CDR2 is SYDVKM. The CDR3 region has the DNA TGTGCCAGCAGTTCCCCCCGGGCTAGCGGGAGATCAGATACGCAGTATTTT. It specifies CASSSPRASGRSDTQYF.

A single count supports this clone. This rearrangement joins TRBV19 to TRBJ2-2, with 8 bases fitting TRBD1. Germline loops: CDR1 LNHDA, CDR2 SQIVND (reference sequence). CDR3 length: 17 amino acids. V shed 0 bases and J 1 base; nucleotides not matched to a gene: 4. CDR3 residues: CASSIDTGTGNTGELFF. In nucleotides, the CDR3 is TGTGCCAGTAGTATAGATACCGGGACAGGGAACACCGGGGAGCTGTTTTTT.

The rearrangement links TRBV19 to TRBJ1-5; weak D call: TRBD1 (6 bases). The CDR3 extends over 14 amino acids. CDR1 is LNHDA and CDR2 is SQIVND in the germline V gene (reference sequence). V was trimmed by 5 bases and J by 3 bases, leaving 11 bases between them. CDR3 nucleotides: TGTGCCAGTAGTGTGACAGGCCTCAATCAGCCCCAGCATTTT. This encodes CASSVTGLNQPQHF.

This chain uses TRBV7-9 with TRBJ2-1; 14 positions match TRBD2. V trimming: 5 bases; J trimming: 5 bases; junction bases outside the gene matches: 8. CDR1 SEHNR and CDR2 FQNEAQ come from the germline V gene (reference sequence). The CDR3 sequence is 17 residues long. The CDR3 sequence: CASSPGTSGSLNNEQFF. In DNA form, the CDR3 reads TGTGCCAGCAGCCCAGGGACTAGCGGGAGCTTAAACAATGAGCAGTTCTTC.

The chain links TRBV7-8 to TRBJ1-4, with D perhaps TRBD1 (6 bases). V was clipped by 5 bases and J by 0 bases, with 13 bases between them. Germline V gives CDR1 SGHVS, CDR2 FQNEAQ. The CDR3 is 16 amino acids. The CDR3 DNA follows: TGTGCCAGCAGCCTTAGACAGGCCCCAACTAATGAAAAACTGTTTTTT. Translation gives CASSLRQAPTNEKLFF.

This rearrangement joins TRBV4-1 to TRBJ2-1, with 8 positions matching TRBD2. The germline CDR1 and CDR2 sequences are MGHRA and YSYEKL. Trimming removed 0 bases from V and 3 bases from J; junction bases left unmatched: 4. The CDR3 totals 16 residues. CDR3 amino acids: CASSQDRGRLYNEQFF. The DNA of the CDR3 is TGCGCCAGCAGCCAAGACCGCGGGAGGCTCTACAATGAGCAGTTCTTC.

The V call is TRBV19, the J call TRBJ2-7; D call uncertain. Germline CDR1 and CDR2: LNHDA and SQIVND (reference sequence). This CDR3 is built from 13 residues. V lost 1 base to trimming and J lost 5 bases, with 9 bases between them. The CDR3 nucleotides are TGTGCCAGTAGTATAGGGAGCAAGCACGAGCAGTACTTC. Protein: CASSIGSKHEQYF.